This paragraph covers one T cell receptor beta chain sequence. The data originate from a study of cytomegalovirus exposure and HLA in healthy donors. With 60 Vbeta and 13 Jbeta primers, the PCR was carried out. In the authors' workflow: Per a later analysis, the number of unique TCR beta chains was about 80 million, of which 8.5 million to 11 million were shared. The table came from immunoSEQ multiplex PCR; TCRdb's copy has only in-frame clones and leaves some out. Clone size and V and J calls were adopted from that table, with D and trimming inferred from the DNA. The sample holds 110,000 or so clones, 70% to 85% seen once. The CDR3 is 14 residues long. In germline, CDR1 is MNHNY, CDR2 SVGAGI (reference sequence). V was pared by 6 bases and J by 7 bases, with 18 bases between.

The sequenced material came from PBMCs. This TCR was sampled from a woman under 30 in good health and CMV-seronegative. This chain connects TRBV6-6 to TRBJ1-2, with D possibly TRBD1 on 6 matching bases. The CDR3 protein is CASRPTAGRGGYTF. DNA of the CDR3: TGTGCCAGCAGACCGACGGCTGGCAGGGGTGGCTACACCTTC.